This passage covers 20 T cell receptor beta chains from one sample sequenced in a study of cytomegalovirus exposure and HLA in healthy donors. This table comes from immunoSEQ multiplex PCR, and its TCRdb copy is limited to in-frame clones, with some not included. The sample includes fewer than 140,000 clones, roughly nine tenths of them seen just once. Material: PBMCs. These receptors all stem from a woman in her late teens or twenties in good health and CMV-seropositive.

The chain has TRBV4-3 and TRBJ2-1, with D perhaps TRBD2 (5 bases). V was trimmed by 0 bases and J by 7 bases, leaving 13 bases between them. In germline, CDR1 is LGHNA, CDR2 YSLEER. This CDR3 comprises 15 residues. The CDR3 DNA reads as TGCGCCAGCAGCCAAGATGCGGGCAGCCCGAATGAGCAGTTCTTC. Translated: CASSQDAGSPNEQFF.

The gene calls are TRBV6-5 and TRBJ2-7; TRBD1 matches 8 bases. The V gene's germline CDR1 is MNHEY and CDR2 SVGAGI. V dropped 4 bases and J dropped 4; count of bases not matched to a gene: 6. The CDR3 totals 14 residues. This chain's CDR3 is CASSSRDRLYEQYV. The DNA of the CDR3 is TGTGCCAGCAGTTCCCGGGACAGGCTATACGAGCAGTACGTC.

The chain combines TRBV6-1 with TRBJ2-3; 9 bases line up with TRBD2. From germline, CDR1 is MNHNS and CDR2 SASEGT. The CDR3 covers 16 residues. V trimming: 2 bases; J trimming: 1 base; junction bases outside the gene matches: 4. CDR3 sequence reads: CASSELVAGGTDTQYF. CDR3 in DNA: TGTGCCAGCAGTGAATTGGTAGCGGGAGGCACAGATACGCAGTATTTT.

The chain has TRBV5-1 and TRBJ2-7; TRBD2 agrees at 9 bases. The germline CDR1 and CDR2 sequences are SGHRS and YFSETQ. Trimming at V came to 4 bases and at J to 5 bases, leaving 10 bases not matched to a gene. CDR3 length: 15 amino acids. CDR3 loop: CASSLDGTSSDEQYF. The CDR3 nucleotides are TGCGCCAGCAGCCTGGACGGGACTAGCAGCGACGAGCAGTACTTC.

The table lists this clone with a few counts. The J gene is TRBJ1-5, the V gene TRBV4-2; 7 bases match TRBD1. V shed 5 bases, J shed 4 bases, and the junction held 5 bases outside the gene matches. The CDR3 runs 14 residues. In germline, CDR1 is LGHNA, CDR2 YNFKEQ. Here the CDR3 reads CASSGTEGNQPQHF. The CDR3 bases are TGTGCCAGCAGCGGGACAGAAGGGAATCAGCCCCAGCATTTT.

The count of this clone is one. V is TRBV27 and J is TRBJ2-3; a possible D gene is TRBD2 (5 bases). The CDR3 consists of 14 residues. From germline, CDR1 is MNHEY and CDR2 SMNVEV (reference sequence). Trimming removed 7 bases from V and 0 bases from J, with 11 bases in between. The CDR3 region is CASNMRASTDTQYF. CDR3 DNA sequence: TGTGCCAGCAATATGAGGGCTAGCACAGATACGCAGTATTTT.

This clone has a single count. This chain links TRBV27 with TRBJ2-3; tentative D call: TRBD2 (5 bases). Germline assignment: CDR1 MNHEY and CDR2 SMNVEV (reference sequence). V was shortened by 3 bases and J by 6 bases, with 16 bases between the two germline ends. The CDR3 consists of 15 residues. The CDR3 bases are TGTGCCAGCAGTTTTTTATCGGGGAATTTGGATACGCAGTATTTT. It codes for CASSFLSGNLDTQYF.

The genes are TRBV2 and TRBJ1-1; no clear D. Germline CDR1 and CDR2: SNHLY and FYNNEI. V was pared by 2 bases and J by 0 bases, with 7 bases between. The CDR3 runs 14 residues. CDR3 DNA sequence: TGTGCCAGCAGTGAAAACAGCCTGAACACTGAAGCTTTCTTT. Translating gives CASSENSLNTEAFF.

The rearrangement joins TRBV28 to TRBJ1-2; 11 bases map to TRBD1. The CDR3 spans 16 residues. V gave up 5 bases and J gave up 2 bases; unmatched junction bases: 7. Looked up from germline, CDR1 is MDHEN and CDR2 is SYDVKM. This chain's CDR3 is CASSKMGQGVNYGYTF. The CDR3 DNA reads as TGTGCCAGCAGTAAAATGGGACAGGGGGTAAACTATGGCTACACCTTC.

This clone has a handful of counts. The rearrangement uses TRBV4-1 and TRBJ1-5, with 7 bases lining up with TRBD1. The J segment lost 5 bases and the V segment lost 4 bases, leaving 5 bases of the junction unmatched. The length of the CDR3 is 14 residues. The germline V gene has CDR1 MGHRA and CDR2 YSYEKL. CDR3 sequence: CASSPSTGDQPQHF. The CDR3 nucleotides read TGCGCCAGCAGCCCCTCTACAGGGGATCAGCCCCAGCATTTT.

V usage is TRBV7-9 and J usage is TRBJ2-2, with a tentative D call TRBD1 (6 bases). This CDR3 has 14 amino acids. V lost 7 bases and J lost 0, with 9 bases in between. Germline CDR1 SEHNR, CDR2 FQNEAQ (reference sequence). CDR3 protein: CASTHRANTGELFF. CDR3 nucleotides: TGTGCCAGCACACACAGGGCGAACACCGGGGAGCTGTTTTTT.

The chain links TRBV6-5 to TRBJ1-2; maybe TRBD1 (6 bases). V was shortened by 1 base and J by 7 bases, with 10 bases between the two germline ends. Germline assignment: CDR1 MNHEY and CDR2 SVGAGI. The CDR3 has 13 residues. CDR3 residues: CASSYFNRAGYTF. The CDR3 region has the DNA TGTGCCAGCAGTTACTTTAACAGGGCTGGCTACACCTTC.

In DNA form, the CDR3 reads TGCGCCAGCAGCCAAGAGGCAGGGGGCTTTTTCACTGAAGCTTTCTTT. It encodes CASSQEAGGFFTEAFF. The chain combines TRBV4-1 with TRBJ1-1, with 8 bases aligning to TRBD1. Looked up from germline, CDR1 is MGHRA and CDR2 is YSYEKL. The trim removed 0 bases at V and 4 bases at J, leaving 7 bases unmatched. The CDR3 contains 16 residues.

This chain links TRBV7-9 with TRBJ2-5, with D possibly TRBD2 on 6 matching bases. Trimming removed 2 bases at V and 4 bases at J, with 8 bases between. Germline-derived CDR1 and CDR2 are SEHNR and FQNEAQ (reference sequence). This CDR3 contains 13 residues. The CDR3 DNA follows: TGTGCCAGCAGCTTATCCGGGGGAGAGACCCAGTACTTC. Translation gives CASSLSGGETQYF.

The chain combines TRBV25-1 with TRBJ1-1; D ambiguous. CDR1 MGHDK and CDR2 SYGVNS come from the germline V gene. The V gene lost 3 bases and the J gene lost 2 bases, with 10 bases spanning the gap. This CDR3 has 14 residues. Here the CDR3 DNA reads TGTGCCAGCAGTGATTGGGAGGGCAACACTGAAGCTTTCTTT. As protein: CASSDWEGNTEAFF.

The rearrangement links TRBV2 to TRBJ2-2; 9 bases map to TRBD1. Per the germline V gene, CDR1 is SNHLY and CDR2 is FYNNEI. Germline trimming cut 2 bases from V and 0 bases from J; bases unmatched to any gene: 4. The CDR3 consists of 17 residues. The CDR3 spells CASSEPGQGTNTGELFF. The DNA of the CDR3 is TGTGCCAGCAGTGAACCAGGACAGGGGACGAACACCGGGGAGCTGTTTTTT.

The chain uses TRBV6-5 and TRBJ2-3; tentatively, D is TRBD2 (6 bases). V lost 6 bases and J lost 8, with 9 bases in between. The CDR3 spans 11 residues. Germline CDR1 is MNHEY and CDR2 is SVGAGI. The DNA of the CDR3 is TGTGCCAGCAGGGAGGGCATTACGCAGTATTTT. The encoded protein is CASREGITQYF.

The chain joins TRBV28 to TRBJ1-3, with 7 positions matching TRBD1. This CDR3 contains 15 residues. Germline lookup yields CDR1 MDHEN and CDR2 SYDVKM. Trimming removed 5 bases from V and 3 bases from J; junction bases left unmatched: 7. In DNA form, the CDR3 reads TGTGCCAGCAGTGGGACAGTCGCCTTTGGAAACACCATATATTTT. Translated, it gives CASSGTVAFGNTIYF.

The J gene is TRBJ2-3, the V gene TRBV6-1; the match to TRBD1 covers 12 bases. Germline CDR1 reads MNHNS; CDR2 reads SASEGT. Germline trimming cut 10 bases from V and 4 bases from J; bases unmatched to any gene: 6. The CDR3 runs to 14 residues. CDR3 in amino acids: CATAGQGAADTQYF. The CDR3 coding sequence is TGTGCCACTGCGGGACAGGGGGCCGCAGATACGCAGTATTTT.

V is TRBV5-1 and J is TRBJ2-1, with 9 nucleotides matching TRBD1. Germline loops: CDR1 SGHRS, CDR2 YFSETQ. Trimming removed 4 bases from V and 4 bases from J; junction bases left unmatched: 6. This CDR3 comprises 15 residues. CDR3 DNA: TGCGCCAGCAGCCCCGGGACAGGGATTTACAATGAGCAGTTCTTC. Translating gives CASSPGTGIYNEQFF.